A single sample gave rise to the 14 T cell receptor beta chains below, sequenced in a study of metastatic and nonmetastatic thyroid tumors. All patients were untreated before thyroid surgery. TCRdb re-called clones via MiXCR from the PCR reads. The sample consists of 25,000 to 35,000 clones, around 25% of them appearing once. Sequencing was done on a sample of blood. All receptors come from a female donor with papillary thyroid cancer or a benign thyroid nodule (not recorded which). Some clones in this sample may be carry-over from other donors' samples.

The V and J genes are TRBV20-1 and TRBJ2-1; D is possibly TRBD1 or TRBD2 (6 bases each). The CDR3 is 13 amino acids. Between the trimmed V and J ends, which lost 3 bases and 7 bases, there was a span of 13 bases. Germline V CDR1 and CDR2: DFQATT, SNEGSKA (reference sequence). The CDR3 loop reads CSARRGVGNEQFF. As DNA, the CDR3 is TGCAGTGCTAGGAGGGGGGTGGGAAATGAGCAGTTCTTC.

The chain is built from TRBV20-1 and TRBJ2-7; D is unresolved. The CDR3 contains 12 residues. Germline V gene data show CDR1 as DFQATT and CDR2 as SNEGSKA (reference sequence). V was trimmed by 0 bases and J by 3 bases, leaving 6 bases between them. Here the CDR3 DNA reads TGCAGTGCTAGAGAGGACGGCTACGAGCAGTACTTC. Its translation is CSAREDGYEQYF.

This clone showed up many times. It may be a read error: a sequence one base away is much more abundant. Because the CDR3's place on the DNA is in doubt, the DNA is left out and the CDR3 is given as listed by TCRdb. Other DNA sequences in this sample translate to the same CDR3. The chain carries TRBV6-1 and TRBJ2-2; no DNA check was done on the table's D call, TRBD1. Germline loops: CDR1 MNHNS, CDR2 SASEGT. The CDR3 is 14 amino acids in total, end residues counted. The CDR3 sequence: CASSVGGGTGELFF.

This clone was seen ten or more times. CDR3 protein: CASSLGGTSGGSYEQYF. For the CDR3, the DNA is TGTGCCAGCAGCTTAGGGGGGACTAGCGGGGGCTCCTACGAGCAGTACTTC. The gene calls are TRBV5-8 and TRBJ2-7, with 14 bases matching TRBD2. V lost 2 bases and J lost 0; bases outside the gene matches: 4. Per germline, CDR1 SGHTS and CDR2 YDEGEE. The CDR3 covers 17 residues.

The chain recombines TRBV4-2 with TRBJ2-7, with D maybe TRBD2 (6 bases). CDR1 LGHNA and CDR2 YNFKEQ come from the germline V gene. Between the trimmed V and J ends, which lost 4 bases and 2 bases, there was a span of 15 bases. The CDR3 consists of 15 residues. DNA for the CDR3: TGTGCCAGCAGCCGAAACCGGGACTGTACCTACGAGCAGTACTTC. It translates to CASSRNRDCTYEQYF.

This clone was counted a few times. The germline gene is not matched at one end of the junction; a read error may be the cause. The CDR3 region is CVSILMGAGANVLTF. The CDR3 DNA reads as TGTGTCAGCATTTTAATGGGTGCCGGGGCCAACGTCCTGACTTTC. V and J are TRBV28 and TRBJ2-6; no definite D call. Germline assignment: CDR1 MDHEN and CDR2 SYDVKM. CDR3 length: 15 amino acids.

This clone was found many times. The CDR3 nucleotides are TGTGCCAGCAGCCAAGATAGTGGTCAGCCCCAGCATTTT. Encoded protein: CASSQDSGQPQHF. This chain uses TRBV4-2 with TRBJ1-5; D not resolved. Looked up from germline, CDR1 is LGHNA and CDR2 is YNFKEQ. This CDR3 comprises 13 residues. Trimming took 0 bases from V and 6 from J, leaving 6 bases between them.

This clone was seen many times. The chain links TRBV5-1 to TRBJ2-1, with D tentatively TRBD1 or TRBD2 (5 bases each). Germline CDR1 SGHRS, CDR2 YFSETQ. CDR3 length: 13 residues. Deletions cut 3 bases from V and 8 bases from J, with 12 bases between. The CDR3 region has the DNA TGCGCCAGCAGCTCCCAGATGGGGGATGAGCAGTTCTTC. It is translated as CASSSQMGDEQFF.

Regarding this clone: A much larger clone sits a single nucleotide away, making a read error possible. The chain recombines TRBV29-1 with TRBJ2-7; TRBD2 is a possible D gene (5 bases). This CDR3 has 13 amino acids. Germline V gene data show CDR1 as SQVTM and CDR2 as ANQGSEA. CDR3 residues: CSVGSGTLNDQYF. In DNA, the CDR3 is TGCAGCGTGGGAAGCGGCACTCTCAACGATCAGTACTTC.

A single count supports this clone. The chain employs TRBV7-3 and TRBJ1-3; D not certain. CDR1 is SGHTA, CDR2 FQGTGA, per germline. Trimming took 5 bases from V and 6 from J, leaving 14 bases between them. This CDR3 has 14 amino acids. The CDR3 nucleotides are TGTGCCAGCAGCGGGCGGTACGAAGTAAACACCATATATTTT. Translation: CASSGRYEVNTIYF.

This clone was recorded at least ten times. The chain carries TRBV18 and TRBJ2-2, with 13 bases identical to TRBD2. The trim removed 3 bases at V and 4 bases at J, leaving 5 bases unmatched. The CDR3 consists of 17 residues. CDR1 is KGHSH and CDR2 is LQKENI in the germline V gene. In nucleotides, the CDR3 is TGTGCCAGCTCACCGGGGGGACTAGCGGGACTCACCGGGGAGCTGTTTTTT. Its protein is CASSPGGLAGLTGELFF. Full variable domain (outside the CDR3, taken from reference TRBV18 and TRBJ2-2): NAGVMQNPRHLVRRRGQEARLRCSPMKGHSHVYWYRQLPEEGLKFMVYLQKENIIDESGMPKERFSAEFPKEGPSILRIQQVVRGDSAAYFCASSPGGLAGLTGELFFGEGSRLTVL.

The CDR3 spells CASSPGTTGGYGYTF. In DNA form, the CDR3 reads TGTGCCAGCAGCCCGGGGACTACGGGGGGTTATGGCTACACCTTC. The genes are TRBV9 and TRBJ1-2, with D perhaps matching TRBD1 (5 bases). Trimming pared 4 bases from V and 5 bases from J, leaving 18 bases between. CDR1 is SGDLS, CDR2 YYNGEE, per germline. This CDR3 region has 15 residues.

This clone was recorded many times. The chain links TRBV2 to TRBJ2-5; 7 positions agree with TRBD2. With 4 bases clipped from V and 4 bases from J, the junction kept 6 bases outside the gene matches. Germline CDR1 is SNHLY and CDR2 is FYNNEI. This CDR3 contains 14 residues. For the CDR3, the DNA is TGTGCCAGCAGTGTGACCTCGGGGGGAGAGACCCAGTACTTC. It is translated as CASSVTSGGETQYF.

As for this clone: One end of the junction does not line up with germline, which may come from a read error. The rearrangement uses TRBV20-1 and TRBJ1-5; a weak D match, TRBD1 (5 bases). This CDR3 has 12 residues. Germline CDR1 DFQATT, CDR2 SNEGSKA (reference sequence). The CDR3 here is CSARRGNQAQHF. The CDR3 DNA is TGCAGTGCTCGCCGGGGCAATCAGGCCCAGCATTTT.